This TCR beta chain was sequenced in a study of shared clonotypes between healthy human individuals. Germline V lookup: CDR1 SSHAT, CDR2 FNYEAQ (reference sequence). The CDR3 is 16 amino acids. Unmatched junction bases numbered 5, after V lost 5 bases and J lost 0 bases. The study, taken as a whole, reports: It was the non-shared clonotypes that had lower generation probabilities than clonotypes shared by all four donors.

A remark on this clone: Its matching antigen is unknown.

The protocol was immunoSEQ multiplex PCR, while the TCRdb copy is restricted to in-frame clones and leaves out a portion. The sample lists fewer than 1.8 million clones; roughly 98.5% were seen once. The material sequenced was naive CD4+ T cells sorted from blood. Subset here: CD45RA+ positively selected. The sequence came from a man aged 30 to 39 in good health. V gene TRBV7-7 combines with J gene TRBJ2-2, with 8 bases that match TRBD1. CDR3 bases: TGTGCCAGCAGCATTGACAGGGGCGCGAACACCGGGGAGCTGTTTTTT. Protein sequence: CASSIDRGANTGELFF.